One sample yielded the 8 T cell receptor beta chains listed below, sequenced in a study of blood T cell repertoires in COVID-19. Produced via immunoSEQ multiplex PCR; TCRdb's table is partial and in-frame only. The table records 140,000 or so clones, 85% to 90% of them present only once. Sequenced material: peripheral blood. Every receptor here comes from a human donor in a cohort sampled during active COVID-19.

The rearrangement uses TRBV28 and TRBJ2-5; 8 bases line up with TRBD1. The CDR3 covers 13 residues. Germline assignment: CDR1 MDHEN and CDR2 SYDVKM. V trimming: 9 bases; J trimming: 0 bases; junction bases outside the gene matches: 3. DNA for the CDR3: TGTGCCAGTTACAGGGGGAACCAAGAGACCCAGTACTTC. Its protein product is CASYRGNQETQYF.

This rearrangement joins TRBV27 to TRBJ2-3; TRBD2 aligns across 14 bases. The CDR3 consists of 19 residues. With V trimmed by 3 bases and J by 2 bases, 10 bases remained unmatched. The V gene's germline CDR1 is MNHEY and CDR2 SMNVEV (reference sequence). CDR3 DNA: TGTGCCAGCAGTTTGGGGCGGTGGACTAGCGGGGGGTACACAGATACGCAGTATTTT. Its translation: CASSLGRWTSGGYTDTQYF.

This rearrangement joins TRBV5-4 to TRBJ1-6, with 8 bases that match TRBD1. The CDR3 loop spans 14 amino acids. V shed 4 bases, J shed 11 bases, and the junction held 8 bases outside the gene matches. Germline V gene sequence: CDR1 SGHNT, CDR2 YYREEE (reference sequence). The CDR3 DNA reads TGTGCCAGCAGCGAAGGACAGGGTATTGCACCCCTCCACTTT. It is translated as CASSEGQGIAPLHF.

This chain joins TRBV4-1 and TRBJ2-5, with 10 bases aligning to TRBD2. Germline-derived CDR1 and CDR2 are MGHRA and YSYEKL. CDR3 length: 17 amino acids. V lost 3 bases, J lost 4 bases, and 11 bases stayed unmatched. CDR3 residues: CASSHGLAEGIRETQYF. The CDR3 DNA reads TGCGCCAGCAGCCATGGACTAGCGGAGGGGATCCGAGAGACCCAGTACTTC.

The chain is built from TRBV21-1 and TRBJ2-2; the listed D gene, TRBD2, was not tested against the DNA. TRBV21-1 is an annotated pseudogene. CDR3 length: 19 residues. For the CDR3, the DNA is TGTGCCAGCAGCAAATGTAGGACTAGCCGCAGGGGACGGCAGGTCGAGCTGTTTTTT. As protein: CASSKCRTSRRGRQVELFF.

The chain has TRBV5-5 and TRBJ2-7, with 9 bases that match TRBD1. CDR1 is SGHKS and CDR2 is YYEKEE in the germline V gene (reference sequence). The V and J ends lost 4 bases and 6 bases, in that order; junction bases with no gene match: 5. This CDR3 comprises 13 residues. The CDR3 nucleotides read TGTGCCAGCAGCGCACCGGGACAGGGCGAGCAGTACTTC. It specifies CASSAPGQGEQYF.

The chain is built from TRBV7-3 and TRBJ2-7; 8 positions match TRBD1. CDR3 length: 15 residues. Germline lookup yields CDR1 SGHTA and CDR2 FQGTGA. Germline trimming cut 2 bases from V and 3 bases from J; bases unmatched to any gene: 6. This chain's CDR3 is CASSLSPGTGYEQYF. CDR3 in DNA: TGTGCCAGCAGCTTATCCCCGGGGACAGGCTACGAGCAGTACTTC.

The V call is TRBV28, the J call TRBJ2-3, with 14 positions matching TRBD2. The ends lost 6 bases at V and 1 base at J; junction bases unmatched: 9. Germline V gives CDR1 MDHEN, CDR2 SYDVKM. The length of the CDR3 is 18 residues. The CDR3 region has the DNA TGTGCCAGCAGCTCCGGGACTAGCGGGAGTTTTGGCACAGATACGCAGTATTTT. This codes for CASSSGTSGSFGTDTQYF.